This T cell receptor (beta chain) was captured in a study of blood T cell repertoires in COVID-19. Overall study context: The origin of the acute and convalescent COVID-19 samples was the United States, Italy and Spain. Sources were T cells, B-cell-depleted T cells, or PBMCs; the material itself was cDNA or gDNA.

Seattle's enrolled individuals joined amid active infection and were then monitored longitudinally. Germline assignment: CDR1 SGHNT and CDR2 YENEEA. Trimming removed 3 bases at V and 0 bases at J, with 12 bases between. The CDR3 consists of 16 residues. In the original processing: Cell counts per sample came from amplifying reference gene primers. Method: immunoSEQ multiplex PCR; TCRdb's copy keeps in-frame clones and lacks some. D and trimming were read from the DNA, whereas the V and J calls and clone size are those reported in that table. The sample has tens of thousands of clones, roughly 76% seen once.

The sequenced sample was peripheral blood. The receptor was isolated from an elderly man with COVID-19, enrolled during active disease. This chain uses TRBV11-3 with TRBJ2-1; tentative D call: TRBD2 (6 bases). Here the CDR3 DNA reads TGTGCCAGCAGCTTGTTTGGGGGGAGCTCCTACAATGAGCAGTTCTTC. Translation: CASSLFGGSSYNEQFF.